What follows describes a single TCR beta chain. Original processing methods: The authors estimated nucleated cell counts from reference gene primer amplification. Repertoires were generated with immunoSEQ multiplex PCR, while TCRdb's copy carries only in-frame clones and drops some. D and trimming were read from the DNA, whereas the V and J calls and clone size are those reported in that table. The table shows 90,000 to 140,000 clones, with 81% occurring only once. The data are from a study of blood T cell repertoires in COVID-19. Study at large: Italy, Spain and the United States were the sources of the convalescent and acute COVID-19 samples. From T cells, B-cell-depleted T cells, or PBMCs came the material, which was cDNA or gDNA.

Germline-derived CDR1 and CDR2 are SGHRS and YFSETQ. The CDR3 runs to 14 residues. Trimming stripped 1 base from V and 5 bases from J, with 12 bases between. This clonotype was sampled from an older man with acute or convalescent COVID-19. Source material: peripheral blood. The chain carries TRBV5-1 and TRBJ2-5; tentative D call: TRBD2 (7 bases). The CDR3 DNA is TGCGCCAGCAGCTTGTGGGGGGGCTGGGAGACCCAGTACTTC. Its translation is CASSLWGGWETQYF.